This section outlines one T cell receptor (beta chain) sequence together with its context. The sample comes from a study of T cell responses to AZD1222 COVID-19 vaccine. The germline V gene has CDR1 MNHEY and CDR2 SVGAGI. The CDR3 consists of 15 residues. Germline trimming cut 6 bases from V and 4 bases from J; bases unmatched to any gene: 8. Clones were read by immunoSEQ multiplex PCR, and TCRdb kept only the in-frame ones, dropping some. The sample holds 90,000 to 100,000 clones, roughly 84% seen once. V and J are TRBV6-5 and TRBJ2-5, with 10 bases lining up with TRBD1. The sequence derives from an adult who received the AZD1222 COVID-19 vaccine. Sequences were derived from peripheral blood, sampled 28 days after the second AZD1222 dose. CDR3: CASSSGTGVRETQYF. The CDR3 DNA reads TGTGCCAGCAGCTCCGGGACAGGGGTTAGAGAGACCCAGTACTTC.